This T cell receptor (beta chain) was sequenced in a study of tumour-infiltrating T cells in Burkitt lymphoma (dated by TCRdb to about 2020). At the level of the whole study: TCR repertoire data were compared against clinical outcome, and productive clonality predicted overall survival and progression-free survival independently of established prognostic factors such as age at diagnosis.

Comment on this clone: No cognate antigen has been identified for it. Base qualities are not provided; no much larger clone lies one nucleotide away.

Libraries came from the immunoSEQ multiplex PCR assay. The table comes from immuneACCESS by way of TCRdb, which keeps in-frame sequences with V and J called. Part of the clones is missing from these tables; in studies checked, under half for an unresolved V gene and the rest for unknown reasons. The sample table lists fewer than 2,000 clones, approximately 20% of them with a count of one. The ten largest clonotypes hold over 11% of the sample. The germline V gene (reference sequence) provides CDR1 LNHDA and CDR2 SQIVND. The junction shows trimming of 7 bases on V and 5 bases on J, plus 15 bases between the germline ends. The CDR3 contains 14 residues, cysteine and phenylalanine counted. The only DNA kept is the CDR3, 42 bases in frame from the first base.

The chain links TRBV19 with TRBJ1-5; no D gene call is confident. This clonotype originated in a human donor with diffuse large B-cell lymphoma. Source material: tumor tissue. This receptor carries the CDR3 CASTPEDDYQPQHF. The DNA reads TGTGCCAGTACCCCCGAGGATGATTATCAGCCCCAGCATTTT.